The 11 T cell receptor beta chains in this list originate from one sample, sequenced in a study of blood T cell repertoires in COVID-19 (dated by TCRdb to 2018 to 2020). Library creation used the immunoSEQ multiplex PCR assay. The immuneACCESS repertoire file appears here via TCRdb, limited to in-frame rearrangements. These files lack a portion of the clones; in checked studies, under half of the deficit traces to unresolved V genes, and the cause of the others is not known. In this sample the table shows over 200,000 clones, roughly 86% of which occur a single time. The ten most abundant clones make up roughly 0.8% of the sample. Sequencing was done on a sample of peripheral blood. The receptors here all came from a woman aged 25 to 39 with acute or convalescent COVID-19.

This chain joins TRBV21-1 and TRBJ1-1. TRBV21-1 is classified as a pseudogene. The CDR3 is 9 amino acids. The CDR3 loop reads CASGTEAFF. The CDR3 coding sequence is TGTGCCTCGGGGACTGAAGCTTTCTTT.

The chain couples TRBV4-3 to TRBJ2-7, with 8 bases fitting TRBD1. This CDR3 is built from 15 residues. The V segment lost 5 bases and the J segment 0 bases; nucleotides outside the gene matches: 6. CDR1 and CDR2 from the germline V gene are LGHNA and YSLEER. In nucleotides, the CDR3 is TGCGCCAGCAGCGTACGGACAGGGACCTCCTACGAGCAGTACTTC. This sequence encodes CASSVRTGTSYEQYF.

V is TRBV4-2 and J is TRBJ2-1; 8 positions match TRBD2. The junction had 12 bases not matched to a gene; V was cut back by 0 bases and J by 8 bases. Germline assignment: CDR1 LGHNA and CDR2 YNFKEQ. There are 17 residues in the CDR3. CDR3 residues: CASSQDWMGLVFYEQFF. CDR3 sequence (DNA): TGTGCCAGCAGCCAAGATTGGATGGGACTAGTGTTCTATGAGCAGTTCTTC.

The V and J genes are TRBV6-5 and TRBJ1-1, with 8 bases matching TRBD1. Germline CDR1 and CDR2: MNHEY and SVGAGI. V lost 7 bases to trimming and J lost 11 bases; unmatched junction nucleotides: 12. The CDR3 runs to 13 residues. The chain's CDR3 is CASTLNPDREAFF. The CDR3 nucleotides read TGTGCCAGCACCTTGAACCCGGACAGGGAGGCTTTCTTT.

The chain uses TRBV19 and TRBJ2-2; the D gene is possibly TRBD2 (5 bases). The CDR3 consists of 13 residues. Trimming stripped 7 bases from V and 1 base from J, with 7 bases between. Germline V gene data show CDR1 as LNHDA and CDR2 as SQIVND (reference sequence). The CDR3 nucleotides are TGTGCCAGTAAGGAGGAGAACACCGGGGAGCTGTTTTTT. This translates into CASKEENTGELFF.

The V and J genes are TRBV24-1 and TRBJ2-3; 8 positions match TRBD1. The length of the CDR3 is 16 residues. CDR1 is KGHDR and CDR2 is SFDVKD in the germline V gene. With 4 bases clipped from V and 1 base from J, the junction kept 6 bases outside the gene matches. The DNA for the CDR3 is TGTGCCACCAGTGACCACAGGGGGTCCGGCACAGATACGCAGTATTTT. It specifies CATSDHRGSGTDTQYF.

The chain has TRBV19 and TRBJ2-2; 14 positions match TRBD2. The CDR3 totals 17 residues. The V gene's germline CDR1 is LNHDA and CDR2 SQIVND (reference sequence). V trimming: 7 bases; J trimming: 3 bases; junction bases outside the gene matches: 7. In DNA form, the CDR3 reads TGTGCCAGTATATCGACTAGCGGGAGGGATCACACCGGGGAGCTGTTTTTT. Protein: CASISTSGRDHTGELFF.

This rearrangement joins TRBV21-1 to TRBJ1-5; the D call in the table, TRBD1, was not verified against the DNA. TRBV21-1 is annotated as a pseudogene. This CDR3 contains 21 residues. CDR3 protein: CASSKVPPTTGKVNSNQPQHF. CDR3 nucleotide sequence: TGTGCCAGCAGCAAAGTCCCCCCCACTACAGGTAAGGTCAATAGCAATCAGCCCCAGCATTTT.

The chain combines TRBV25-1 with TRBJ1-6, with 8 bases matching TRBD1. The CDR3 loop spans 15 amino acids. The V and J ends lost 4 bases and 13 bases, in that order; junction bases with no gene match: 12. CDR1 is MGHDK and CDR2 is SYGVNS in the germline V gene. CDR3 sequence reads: CASSANRGESIPLHF. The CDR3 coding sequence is TGTGCCAGCAGTGCGAACAGGGGGGAGTCTATTCCCCTCCACTTT.

CDR3 sequence (DNA): TGTGCCAGCTCACCACTAGCGGGAGTAGGCGACGAGCAGTACTTC. It yields the protein CASSPLAGVGDEQYF. The rearrangement links TRBV18 to TRBJ2-7; 9 bases agree with TRBD2. Germline assignment: CDR1 KGHSH and CDR2 LQKENI. The CDR3 sequence is 15 residues long. J was trimmed by 5 bases and V by 1 base; bases with no gene match: 6.

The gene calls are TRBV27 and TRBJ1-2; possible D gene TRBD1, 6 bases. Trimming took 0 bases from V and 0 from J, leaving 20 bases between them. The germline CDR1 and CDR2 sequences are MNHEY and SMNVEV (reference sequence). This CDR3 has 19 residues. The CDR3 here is CASSLSPEKRQEANYGYTF. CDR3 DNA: TGTGCCAGCAGTTTATCTCCCGAGAAGCGACAGGAGGCTAACTATGGCTACACCTTC.